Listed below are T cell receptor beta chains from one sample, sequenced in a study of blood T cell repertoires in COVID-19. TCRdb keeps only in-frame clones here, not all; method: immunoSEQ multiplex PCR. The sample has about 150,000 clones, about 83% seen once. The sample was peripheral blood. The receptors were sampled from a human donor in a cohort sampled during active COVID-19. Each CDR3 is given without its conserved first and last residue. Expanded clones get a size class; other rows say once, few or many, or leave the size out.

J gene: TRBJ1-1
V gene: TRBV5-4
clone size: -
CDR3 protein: ASLLEGGARKNTEAF

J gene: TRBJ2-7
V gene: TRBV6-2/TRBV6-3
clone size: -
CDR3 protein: ASSRGLAGSEQY

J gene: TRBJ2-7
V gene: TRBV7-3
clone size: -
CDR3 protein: ASSLGGQGSEQY

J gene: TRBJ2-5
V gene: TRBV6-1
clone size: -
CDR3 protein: ASSETGVGTQY

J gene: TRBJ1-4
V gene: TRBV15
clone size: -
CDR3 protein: ATSRDIDEKLF

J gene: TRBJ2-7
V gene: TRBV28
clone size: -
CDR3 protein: ASSFFLAGLYEQY

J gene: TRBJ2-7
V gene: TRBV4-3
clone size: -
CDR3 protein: ASSQEVGRGTYEQY

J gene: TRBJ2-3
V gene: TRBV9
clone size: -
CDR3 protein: ASSVGTGADTQY

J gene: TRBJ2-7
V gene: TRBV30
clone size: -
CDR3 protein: AWSATIYEQY

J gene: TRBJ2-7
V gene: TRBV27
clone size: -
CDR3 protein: ASSLSPGDNSYEQY

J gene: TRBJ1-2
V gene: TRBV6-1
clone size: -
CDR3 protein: ASSEPGRGGGYT

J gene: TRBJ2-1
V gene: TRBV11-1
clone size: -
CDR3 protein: ASSLDLFLNEQF

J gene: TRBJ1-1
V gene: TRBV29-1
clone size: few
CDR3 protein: SVGRGNTEAF

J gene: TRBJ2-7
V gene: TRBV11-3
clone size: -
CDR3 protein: ASKRDTHEQY

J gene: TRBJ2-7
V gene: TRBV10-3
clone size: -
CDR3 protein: ASCDRGYSYEQY

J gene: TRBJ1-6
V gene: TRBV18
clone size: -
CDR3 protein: ASSTRSSYNSPLH

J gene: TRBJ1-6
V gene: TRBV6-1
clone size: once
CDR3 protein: ASSEGQGISPLH